Following are 20 T cell receptor beta chains from one sample sequenced in a study of blood T cell repertoires in COVID-19. Clones were sequenced by immunoSEQ multiplex PCR, and TCRdb holds only the in-frame ones, with some missing. The sample has roughly 100,000 clones, 84% seen once. Material for sequencing was peripheral blood. Receptors were obtained from a human donor in a cohort sampled during active COVID-19.

This chain joins TRBV19 and TRBJ1-2; perhaps TRBD1 as D (6 bases). The CDR3 is 16 residues long. Germline CDR1 LNHDA, CDR2 SQIVND (reference sequence). The ends were cut back, 10 bases at V and 4 bases at J, with 25 bases in the middle. The CDR3 sequence is CATRPRGTTIAYGYTF. The CDR3 bases are TGTGCCACCCGCCCCAGGGGCACAACTATTGCCTATGGCTACACCTTC.

This chain uses TRBV2 with TRBJ2-1, with 11 bases that match TRBD2. The CDR3 extends over 15 amino acids. The V gene's germline CDR1 is SNHLY and CDR2 FYNNEI. Trimming cost V 7 bases and J 5 bases; bases outside gene matches: 7. The CDR3 DNA sequence: TGTGCCAGCACCCAAGGGACTAGCGGAAACAATGAGCAGTTCTTC. Translating gives CASTQGTSGNNEQFF.

The chain employs TRBV28 and TRBJ2-1; D is undetermined. The germline V gene has CDR1 MDHEN and CDR2 SYDVKM. The CDR3 runs 13 residues. V was clipped by 5 bases and J by 0 bases, with 5 bases between them. The CDR3 nucleotides are TGTGCCAGCAGTCCTCCCTCCTACAATGAGCAGTTCTTC. Protein product: CASSPPSYNEQFF.

This sequence joins TRBV24-1 and TRBJ2-1; no clear D. The V and J ends lost 3 bases and 12 bases respectively, with 17 bases between them. Germline CDR1 KGHDR, CDR2 SFDVKD. This CDR3 contains 14 residues. The DNA of the CDR3 is TGTGCCACCAGTGATCCCCCCCGGGTAGCTGGGCAGTTCTTC. Protein: CATSDPPRVAGQFF.

The genes are TRBV7-8 and TRBJ1-4; D is possibly TRBD1 (5 bases). Trimming pared 5 bases from V and 8 bases from J, leaving 18 bases between. The germline gives CDR1 SGHVS, CDR2 FQNEAQ. The CDR3 spans 15 residues. The CDR3: CASSPSTAGIEKLFF. The CDR3 nucleotides are TGTGCCAGCAGCCCATCAACCGCAGGGATAGAAAAACTGTTTTTT.

This rearrangement joins TRBV7-3 to TRBJ2-2; TRBD2 matches at 8 bases. The CDR3 runs to 15 residues. Unmatched junction bases numbered 3, after V lost 5 bases and J lost 1 base. Germline CDR1 and CDR2: SGHTA and FQGTGA. This CDR3 is CASSLSGVNTGELFF. CDR3 DNA: TGTGCCAGCAGCCTTAGCGGGGTGAACACCGGGGAGCTGTTTTTT.

V is TRBV7-2 and J is TRBJ2-3; 8 bases are a match to TRBD2. The CDR3 runs to 17 residues. V shed 6 bases and J 6 bases; nucleotides not matched to a gene: 17. Germline CDR1 and CDR2: SGHTA and FQGNSA. CDR3 sequence reads: CASSREGLMRGDDTQYF. The CDR3 DNA reads as TGTGCCAGCAGTAGGGAGGGACTAATGCGGGGGGATGATACGCAGTATTTT.

The chain is built from TRBV10-3 and TRBJ2-7; 9 nucleotides agree with TRBD1. Germline lookup yields CDR1 ENHRY and CDR2 SYGVKD. V was pared by 2 bases and J by 2 bases, with 10 bases of the junction left unmatched. CDR3 length: 17 amino acids. The CDR3 here is CAISEPRSRTGAYEQYF. CDR3 DNA: TGTGCCATCAGTGAGCCAAGGTCTAGGACAGGGGCCTACGAGCAGTACTTC.

The gene calls are TRBV6-5 and TRBJ1-1, with 7 bases lining up with TRBD1. This CDR3 is built from 14 residues. Germline trimming cut 6 bases from V and 0 bases from J; bases unmatched to any gene: 4. From germline, CDR1 is MNHEY and CDR2 SVGAGI. Here the CDR3 reads CASRGQAMNTEAFF. The CDR3, as DNA: TGTGCCAGCAGAGGACAGGCCATGAACACTGAAGCTTTCTTT.

The chain links TRBV7-2 to TRBJ1-6; no definite D call. There are 15 residues in the CDR3. Germline V gene data show CDR1 as SGHTA and CDR2 as FQGNSA. The germline V and J ends were trimmed by 1 base and 7 bases, with 11 bases remaining between them. For the CDR3, the DNA is TGTGCCAGCAGCTTAGTAGGGTCGGGAAATTCACCCCTCCACTTT. It specifies CASSLVGSGNSPLHF.

A note on this clone: Additional DNA sequences in this sample encode the identical CDR3. J is TRBJ2-3 and V is TRBV28; the match to TRBD2 covers 8 bases. This CDR3 contains 16 residues. After removal of 6 bases from V and 7 bases from J, the junction contained 15 bases not matched to a gene. Per the germline V gene, CDR1 is MDHEN and CDR2 is SYDVKM. Here the CDR3 DNA reads TGTGCCAGCAGCGAATTGGGGGCGGGGGGCCCATATACGCAGTATTTT. Amino acids: CASSELGAGGPYTQYF.

The chain employs TRBV14 and TRBJ1-2; 7 bases fit TRBD1. The CDR3 is 18 residues long. Per germline, CDR1 SGHDN and CDR2 FVKESK. V trimming: 0 bases; J trimming: 2 bases; junction bases outside the gene matches: 12. DNA of the CDR3: TGTGCCAGCAGCCAAGATACCTCGGGGACAGCACAGAACTATGGCTACACCTTC. Protein sequence: CASSQDTSGTAQNYGYTF.

The rearrangement uses TRBV5-1 and TRBJ1-4; D gene ambiguous. V lost 0 bases and J 8 bases, leaving 14 bases between the germline ends. The CDR3 spans 15 residues. In germline, CDR1 is SGHRS, CDR2 YFSETQ. CDR3 coding DNA: TGCGCCAGCAGCTTGGCGCCCAGTTCGGGAGAAAAACTGTTTTTT. It is translated as CASSLAPSSGEKLFF.

The rearrangement uses TRBV5-4 and TRBJ2-1, with TRBD2 matching over 11 bases. Germline-derived CDR1 and CDR2 are SGHNT and YYREEE (reference sequence). The CDR3 consists of 18 residues. Trimming took 6 bases from V and 6 from J; bases not matched to a gene: 17. The CDR3 protein is CASTRDPLAGAGGNEQFF. The CDR3 DNA is TGTGCCAGCACCCGGGACCCACTAGCGGGGGCAGGGGGCAATGAGCAGTTCTTC.

The chain combines TRBV7-6 with TRBJ2-5; D call uncertain. Germline lookup yields CDR1 SGHVS and CDR2 FNYEAQ. V was clipped by 4 bases and J by 5 bases, with 11 bases between them. This CDR3 has 13 amino acids. CDR3 sequence reads: CASSWAHPETQYF. In DNA form, the CDR3 reads TGTGCCAGCAGCTGGGCCCATCCCGAGACCCAGTACTTC.

The genes are TRBV5-6 and TRBJ1-2, with 9 bases identical to TRBD1. V lost 2 bases and J lost 5; bases outside the gene matches: 7. The CDR3 runs to 15 residues. Germline lookup yields CDR1 SGHDT and CDR2 YYEEEE. The CDR3 sequence is CASSFRRQGEYGYTF. CDR3 coding DNA: TGTGCCAGCAGCTTCCGGAGACAGGGGGAATATGGCTACACCTTC.

This clone was counted a single time. The gene calls are TRBV27 and TRBJ2-5; TRBD1 might be the D (5 bases). Germline V gene data show CDR1 as MNHEY and CDR2 as SMNVEV (reference sequence). The germline V and J ends were trimmed by 2 bases and 3 bases, with 10 bases remaining between them. The CDR3 length is 14 residues. The CDR3 spells CASSLMPGKETQYF. The CDR3 nucleotides are TGTGCCAGCAGTTTAATGCCAGGGAAAGAGACCCAGTACTTC.

The CDR3, as DNA: TGTGCCAGTAGTCCCCACCGGTCGACTAGCGGGAGGAGCTCCTACGAGCAGTACTTC. This gives the protein CASSPHRSTSGRSSYEQYF. The J gene is TRBJ2-7, the V gene TRBV6-2 or TRBV6-3; TRBD2 aligns across 13 bases. Trimming at V came to 9 bases and at J to 0 bases, leaving 17 bases not matched to a gene. This CDR3 has 19 residues. Germline V CDR1 and CDR2: MNHEY, SVGEGT.

This clone was observed a handful of times. This rearrangement joins TRBV7-9 to TRBJ2-5; D remains unclear. This CDR3 is 14 amino acids long. The ends were cut back, 11 bases at V and 1 base at J, with 17 bases in the middle. Looked up from germline, CDR1 is SEHNR and CDR2 is FQNEAQ (reference sequence). CDR3 sequence reads: CAGLAYSRQETQYF. The CDR3 bases are TGTGCCGGCTTAGCTTACTCCCGCCAAGAGACCCAGTACTTC.

The genes are TRBV28 and TRBJ1-5, with a weak D call TRBD1 (6 bases). CDR3 length: 13 residues. Germline V gene data show CDR1 as MDHEN and CDR2 as SYDVKM. V shed 6 bases and J shed 11 bases, with 17 bases lying between them. The CDR3 DNA follows: TGTGCCAGCAGAAACAGGGCACCCAGGTCCCAGCATTTT. It encodes CASRNRAPRSQHF.